The clone carrying this TCR beta chain was recorded at least ten times. The germline V gene has CDR1 SGHTA and CDR2 FQGNSA. The length of the CDR3 is 15 residues. V trimming: 5 bases; J trimming: 5 bases; junction bases outside the gene matches: 9. This sample stems from a study of early T cells in non-severe SARS-CoV-2 infection. TCRdb re-called the 5' RACE reads with MiXCR, one entry per CDR3 protein. The sample has about 110,000 distinct CDR3 sequences; more than 9.5% are singletons. This clonotype was obtained from an adult who was a healthcare worker with PCR-confirmed SARS-CoV-2 infection or an uninfected control (not recorded which). The rearrangement links TRBV7-2 to TRBJ1-2; the match to TRBD1 covers 9 bases. Input material: whole blood. The CDR3 region is CASSVRQGDGYGYTF. CDR3 nucleotide sequence: TGTGCCAGCAGCGTTAGACAGGGGGATGGTTATGGCTACACCTTC.